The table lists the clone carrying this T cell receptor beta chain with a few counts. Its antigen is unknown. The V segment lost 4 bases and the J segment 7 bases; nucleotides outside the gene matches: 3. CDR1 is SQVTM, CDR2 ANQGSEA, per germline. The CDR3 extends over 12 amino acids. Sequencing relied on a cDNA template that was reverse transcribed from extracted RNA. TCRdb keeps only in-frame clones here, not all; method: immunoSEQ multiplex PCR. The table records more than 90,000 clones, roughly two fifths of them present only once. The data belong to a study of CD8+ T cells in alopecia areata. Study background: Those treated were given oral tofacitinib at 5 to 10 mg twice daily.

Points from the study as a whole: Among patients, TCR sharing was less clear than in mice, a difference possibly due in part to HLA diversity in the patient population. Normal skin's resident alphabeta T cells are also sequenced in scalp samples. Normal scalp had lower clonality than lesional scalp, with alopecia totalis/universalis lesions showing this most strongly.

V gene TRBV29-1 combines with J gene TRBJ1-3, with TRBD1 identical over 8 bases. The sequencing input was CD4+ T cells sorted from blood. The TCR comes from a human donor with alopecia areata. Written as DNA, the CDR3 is TGCAGCGTTGGGACAGGGATGAACACCATATATTTT. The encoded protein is CSVGTGMNTIYF.